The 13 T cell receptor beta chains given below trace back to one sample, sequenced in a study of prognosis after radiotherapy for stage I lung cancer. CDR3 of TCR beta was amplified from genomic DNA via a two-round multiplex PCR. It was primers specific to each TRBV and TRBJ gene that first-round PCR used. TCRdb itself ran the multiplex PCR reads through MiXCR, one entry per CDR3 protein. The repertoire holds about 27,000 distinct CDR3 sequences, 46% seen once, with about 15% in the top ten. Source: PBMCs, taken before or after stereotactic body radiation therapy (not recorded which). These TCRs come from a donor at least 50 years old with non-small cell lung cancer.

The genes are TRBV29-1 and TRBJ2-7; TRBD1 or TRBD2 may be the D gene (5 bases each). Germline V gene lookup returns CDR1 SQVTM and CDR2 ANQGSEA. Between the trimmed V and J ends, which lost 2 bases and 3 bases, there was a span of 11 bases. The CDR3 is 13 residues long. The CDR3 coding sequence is TGCAGCGTTGAACAACGGGACGGCTACGAGCAGTACTTC. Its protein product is CSVEQRDGYEQYF.

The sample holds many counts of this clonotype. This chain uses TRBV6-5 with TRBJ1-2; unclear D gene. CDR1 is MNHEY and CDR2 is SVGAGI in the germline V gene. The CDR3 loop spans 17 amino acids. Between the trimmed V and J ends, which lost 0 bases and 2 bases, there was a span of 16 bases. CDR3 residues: CASSYSSSNVENYGYTF. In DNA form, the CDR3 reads TGTGCCAGCAGTTACTCGTCCTCCAATGTTGAGAACTATGGCTACACCTTC.

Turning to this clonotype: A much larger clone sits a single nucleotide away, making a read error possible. DNA for the CDR3: TGTGCCGCCAGTGGGATTCCGAACACCGGGGAGCTGTTTTTT. This encodes CAASGIPNTGELFF. J is TRBJ2-2 and V is TRBV24-1; no reliable D call. CDR1 and CDR2 (germline): KGHDR, SFDVKD. This CDR3 is 14 amino acids long.

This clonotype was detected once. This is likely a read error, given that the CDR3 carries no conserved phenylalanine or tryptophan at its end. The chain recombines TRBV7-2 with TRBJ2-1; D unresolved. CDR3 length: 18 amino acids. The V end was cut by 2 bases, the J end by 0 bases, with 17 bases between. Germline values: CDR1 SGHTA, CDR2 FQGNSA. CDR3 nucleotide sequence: TGTGCCAGCAGCTTACAGCCTCGACTGTTGAGCTCCTACAATGAGCAGTTCTCC. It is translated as CASSLQPRLLSSYNEQFS.

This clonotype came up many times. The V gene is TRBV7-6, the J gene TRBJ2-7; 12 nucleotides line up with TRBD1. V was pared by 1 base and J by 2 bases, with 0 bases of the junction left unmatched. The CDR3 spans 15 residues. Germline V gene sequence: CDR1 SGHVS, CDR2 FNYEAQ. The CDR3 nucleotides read TGTGCCAGCAGCTTAGGGGACAGGGGGCCCTACGAGCAGTACTTC. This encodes CASSLGDRGPYEQYF.

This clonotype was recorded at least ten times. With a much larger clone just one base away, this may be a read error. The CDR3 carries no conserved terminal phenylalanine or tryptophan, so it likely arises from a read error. The CDR3 region has the DNA TGTGCCAGCAGCTTACCAGGTCTGAACACTGAAGCTTTCTCT. It specifies CASSLPGLNTEAFS. The V gene is TRBV7-9, the J gene TRBJ1-1; no clear D gene. Germline CDR1 and CDR2: SEHNR and FQNEAQ (reference sequence). The CDR3 extends over 14 amino acids. The V gene lost 2 bases and the J gene lost 0 bases, with 7 bases spanning the gap.

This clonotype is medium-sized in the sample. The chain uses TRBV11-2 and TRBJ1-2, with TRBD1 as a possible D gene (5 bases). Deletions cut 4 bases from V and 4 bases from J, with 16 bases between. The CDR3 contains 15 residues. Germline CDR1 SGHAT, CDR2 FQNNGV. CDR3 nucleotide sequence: TGTGCCAGCAGCTCCACTACCGGGACGGTCTATGGCTACACCTTC. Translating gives CASSSTTGTVYGYTF.

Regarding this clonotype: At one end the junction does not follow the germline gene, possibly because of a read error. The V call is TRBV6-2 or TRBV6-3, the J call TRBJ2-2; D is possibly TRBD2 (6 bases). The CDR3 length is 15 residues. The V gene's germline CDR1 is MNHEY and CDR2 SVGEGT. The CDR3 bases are TGTGCCAGCAGTTGGGCTGGGGGGAACGCCGGGGAGCTGTTTTTT. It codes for CASSWAGGNAGELFF.

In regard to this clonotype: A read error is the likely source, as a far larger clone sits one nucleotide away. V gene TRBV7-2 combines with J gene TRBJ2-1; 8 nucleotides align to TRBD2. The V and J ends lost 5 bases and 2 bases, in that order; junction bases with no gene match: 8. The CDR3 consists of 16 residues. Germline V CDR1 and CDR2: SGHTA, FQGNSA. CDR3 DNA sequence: TGTGCCAGCAGCCCCCAGGCGGGACTAGCCTACAATGAGCAGTTCTTC. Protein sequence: CASSPQAGLAYNEQFF.

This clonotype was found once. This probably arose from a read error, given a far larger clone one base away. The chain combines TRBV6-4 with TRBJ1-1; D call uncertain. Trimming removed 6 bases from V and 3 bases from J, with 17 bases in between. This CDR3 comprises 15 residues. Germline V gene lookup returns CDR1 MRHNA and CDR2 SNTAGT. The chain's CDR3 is CASRTKTDVDTEAFF. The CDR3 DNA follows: TGTGCCAGCAGGACAAAAACCGACGTGGACACTGAAGCTTTCTTT.

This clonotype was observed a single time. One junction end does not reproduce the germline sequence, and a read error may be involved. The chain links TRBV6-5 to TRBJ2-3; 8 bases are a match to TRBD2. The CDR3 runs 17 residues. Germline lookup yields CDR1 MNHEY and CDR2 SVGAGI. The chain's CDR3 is CASIYSKIGGVADTQYF. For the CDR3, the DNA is TGTGCCAGCATTTACTCGAAGATCGGGGGGGTTGCAGATACGCAGTATTTT.

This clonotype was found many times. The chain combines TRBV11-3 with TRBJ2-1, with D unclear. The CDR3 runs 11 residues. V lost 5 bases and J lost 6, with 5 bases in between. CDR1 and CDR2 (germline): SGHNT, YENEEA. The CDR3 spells CASSACNEQFF. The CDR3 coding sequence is TGTGCCAGCAGCGCTTGCAATGAGCAGTTCTTC.

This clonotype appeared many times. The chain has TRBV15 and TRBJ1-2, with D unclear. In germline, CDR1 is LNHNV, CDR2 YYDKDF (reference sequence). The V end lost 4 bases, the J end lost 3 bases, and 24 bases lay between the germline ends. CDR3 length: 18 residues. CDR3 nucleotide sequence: TGTGCCACCAGCAAACAAATACAAGGATGGTCAGGATACTATGGCTACACCTTC. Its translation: CATSKQIQGWSGYYGYTF.